These 32 T cell receptor beta chains were all obtained from the same sample, sequenced in a study of CD8 T cells in ankylosing spondylitis. TCRdb used MiXCR to reprocess the 5' RACE reads, holding one entry per CDR3 protein. In the table there are approximately 350,000 distinct CDR3 sequences, 20% to 25% of which are singletons. Sequencing was carried out using blood, either unsorted or a sorted T cell fraction (not recorded which). The receptor source for this set is a male donor with ankylosing spondylitis or in good health (not recorded which).

The chain couples TRBV12-3 or TRBV12-4 to TRBJ2-7, with no clear D. Trimming took off 3 bases at V and 3 bases at J, with 9 bases between the two ends. This CDR3 is 13 amino acids long. The chain's CDR3 is CASSFLGIYEQYF. For the CDR3, the DNA is TGTGCCAGCAGTTTTCTGGGGATCTACGAGCAGTACTTC.

The V gene is TRBV20-1, the J gene TRBJ2-7; tentatively, D is TRBD1 or TRBD2 (5 bases each). Germline V gene sequence: CDR1 DFQATT, CDR2 SNEGSKA (reference sequence). Trimming cost V 6 bases and J 2 bases, with 17 bases left between them. This CDR3 is 14 amino acids long. The CDR3 DNA reads TGCAGTGCAGAGGGACGGCTAGTAGCCTACGAGCAGTACTTC. Translating it yields CSAEGRLVAYEQYF.

J is TRBJ2-3 and V is TRBV9; 8 nucleotides line up with TRBD1. The junction had 5 bases not matched to a gene; V was cut back by 4 bases and J by 1 base. The germline CDR1 and CDR2 sequences are SGDLS and YYNGEE. The CDR3 sequence is 15 residues long. For the CDR3, the DNA is TGTGCCAGCAGCCCTCAGACAGGGGGCACAGATACGCAGTATTTT. It codes for CASSPQTGGTDTQYF.

This chain links TRBV12-3 or TRBV12-4 with TRBJ2-5; D might be TRBD1 (5 bases). CDR3 length: 15 residues. V gave up 4 bases and J gave up 5 bases, with 17 bases separating them. The CDR3, as DNA: TGTGCCAGCAGTTCTACATGGGGCGGAAGGGAGACCCAGTACTTC. Residues: CASSSTWGGRETQYF.

The chain is built from TRBV28 and TRBJ2-1; either TRBD1 or TRBD2 may supply D (6 bases each). V lost 7 bases, J lost 5 bases, and 15 bases lay in between. This CDR3 is built from 14 residues. Per the germline V gene, CDR1 is MDHEN and CDR2 is SYDVKM. CDR3 coding DNA: TGTGCCAGCAATGCTGGGGGGCCCCACAATGAGCAGTTCTTC. Protein sequence: CASNAGGPHNEQFF.

This clonotype was seen only a few times. This chain joins TRBV7-9 and TRBJ2-5; D gene ambiguous. The CDR3 totals 14 residues. Trimming removed 5 bases from V and 5 bases from J, with 15 bases in between. Per germline, CDR1 SEHNR and CDR2 FQNEAQ (reference sequence). CDR3: CASSPVMVGETQYF. The DNA of the CDR3 is TGTGCCAGCAGCCCAGTTATGGTGGGGGAGACCCAGTACTTC.

This clonotype was detected a few times. The chain recombines TRBV29-1 with TRBJ2-7, with D maybe TRBD2 (6 bases). This CDR3 region has 13 residues. CDR1 is SQVTM and CDR2 is ANQGSEA in the germline V gene. Trimming removed 3 bases at V and 0 bases at J, with 9 bases between. The CDR3 DNA reads TGCAGCGTTGAGGCGGGGACCTCCTACGAGCAGTACTTC. Encoded protein: CSVEAGTSYEQYF.

Concerning this clonotype itself: This may arise from a read error, as a much more abundant clone is one base away. The chain recombines TRBV6-1 with TRBJ1-5; TRBD1 agrees at 7 bases. Looked up from germline, CDR1 is MNHNS and CDR2 is SASEGT. The CDR3 sequence is 14 residues long. The CDR3 here is CAGRMTGSDQPQHF. CDR3 sequence (DNA): TGTGCCGGCAGGATGACAGGGAGTGACCAGCCCCAGCATTTT.

There are a few counts of this clonotype. This rearrangement joins TRBV5-4 to TRBJ2-7, with no clear D. The CDR3 runs 15 residues. CDR1 is SGHNT, CDR2 YYREEE, per germline (reference sequence). V was cut by 4 bases and J by 3 bases, with 17 bases left in between. The CDR3 reads CASSRGTLTGYEQYF. In DNA, the CDR3 is TGTGCCAGCAGCAGAGGCACGCTGACTGGCTACGAGCAGTACTTC.

The chain links TRBV12-3 or TRBV12-4 to TRBJ1-5; the D is unclear. This CDR3 has 12 amino acids. The ends were cut back, 6 bases at V and 5 bases at J, with 8 bases in the middle. The CDR3 loop is CASRTGHQPQHF. CDR3 DNA: TGTGCCAGCAGAACCGGGCATCAGCCCCAGCATTTT.

The V gene is TRBV28, the J gene TRBJ2-5; D may be TRBD1 (5 bases). The CDR3 loop spans 15 amino acids. Trimming pared 1 base from V and 5 bases from J, leaving 14 bases between. Germline V gene data show CDR1 as MDHEN and CDR2 as SYDVKM. CDR3 sequence (DNA): TGTGCCAGCAGTTTATTCGGCCAGCCAGGGGAGACCCAGTACTTC. This codes for CASSLFGQPGETQYF.

This chain uses TRBV4-1 with TRBJ2-7, with 9 bases fitting TRBD1. Germline values: CDR1 MGHRA, CDR2 YSYEKL. V was clipped by 0 bases and J by 3 bases; unmatched bases: 6. CDR3 length: 16 residues. The CDR3 here is CASSQDQGTGFYEQYF. Here the CDR3 DNA reads TGCGCCAGCAGCCAAGATCAAGGGACAGGGTTCTACGAGCAGTACTTC.

The J gene is TRBJ2-7, the V gene TRBV19; D call uncertain. Germline CDR1 is LNHDA and CDR2 is SQIVND (reference sequence). The V end was cut by 5 bases, the J end by 0 bases, with 8 bases between. This CDR3 has 13 residues. CDR3 amino acids: CASSGQNSYEQYF. CDR3 DNA sequence: TGTGCCAGTAGTGGGCAGAACTCCTACGAGCAGTACTTC.

The genes are TRBV2 and TRBJ2-1; D may be TRBD2 (6 bases). The CDR3 totals 15 residues. Deletions cut 3 bases from V and 1 base from J, with 10 bases between. Per germline, CDR1 SNHLY and CDR2 FYNNEI. The CDR3 nucleotides are TGTGCCAGCAGTGACCCTAGCGTATCCTACAATGAGCAGTTCTTC. Encoded protein: CASSDPSVSYNEQFF.

The sample holds a few counts of this clonotype. V and J are TRBV27 and TRBJ2-3; tentatively, D is TRBD2 (5 bases). The germline V gene has CDR1 MNHEY and CDR2 SMNVEV (reference sequence). This CDR3 region has 13 residues. V shed 4 bases and J shed 8 bases, with 13 bases lying between them. The CDR3 region has the DNA TGTGCCAGCAGTTCCCTGGCCGGAGGTACGCAGTATTTT. Amino acid sequence: CASSSLAGGTQYF.

This clonotype was counted between two and nine times. CDR3 DNA: TGCGCCAGCAGCTTTTATTGGGAGGAAAGCTCCTACAATGAGCAGTTCTTC. This encodes CASSFYWEESSYNEQFF. V and J are TRBV5-1 and TRBJ2-1; D may be TRBD2 (6 bases). The CDR3 sequence is 17 residues long. CDR1 is SGHRS, CDR2 YFSETQ, per germline. The V and J ends lost 2 bases and 0 bases respectively, with 15 bases between them.

This chain uses TRBV6-1 with TRBJ2-3, with D possibly matching TRBD2 (5 bases). Per germline, CDR1 MNHNS and CDR2 SASEGT. This CDR3 is built from 16 residues. Trimming cost V 1 base and J 0 bases, with 11 bases left between them. The CDR3 DNA follows: TGTGCCAGCAGTGAAGAGGTAGCGTCTAGCACAGATACGCAGTATTTT. Its translation: CASSEEVASSTDTQYF.

V gene TRBV3-1 combines with J gene TRBJ2-5; D might be TRBD2 (6 bases). Trimming shortened V by 5 bases and J by 1 base, and 20 bases separated the two germline ends. From germline, CDR1 is LGHDT and CDR2 YNNKEL (reference sequence). The CDR3 consists of 17 residues. The CDR3 coding sequence is TGTGCCAGCAGCTCCGCGGGACCCCGACACTTCCAAGAGACCCAGTACTTC. This sequence encodes CASSSAGPRHFQETQYF.

This chain joins TRBV18 and TRBJ2-5; no reliable D call. From germline, CDR1 is KGHSH and CDR2 LQKENI. The CDR3 is 13 residues long. V was clipped by 0 bases and J by 4 bases, with 6 bases between them. The CDR3 nucleotides read TGTGCCAGCTCACCACCCGGGTTAGAGACCCAGTACTTC. Translation gives CASSPPGLETQYF. Full variable domain (outside the CDR3, taken from reference TRBV18 and TRBJ2-5): NAGVMQNPRHLVRRRGQEARLRCSPMKGHSHVYWYRQLPEEGLKFMVYLQKENIIDESGMPKERFSAEFPKEGPSILRIQQVVRGDSAAYFCASSPPGLETQYFGPGTRLLVL.

CDR3 residues: CASSSGTSEINEQFF. CDR3 sequence (DNA): TGTGCCAGCAGCAGCGGGACTAGCGAGATCAATGAGCAGTTCTTC. The chain recombines TRBV11-2 with TRBJ2-1; 10 bases are shared with TRBD2. Per the germline V gene, CDR1 is SGHAT and CDR2 is FQNNGV. This CDR3 region has 15 residues. V gave up 5 bases and J gave up 6 bases; unmatched junction bases: 7.

This clonotype appeared a few times. CDR3 in DNA: TGTGCCAGCATATTAGGCGGTAACTCCTACAATGAGCAGTTCTTC. This gives the protein CASILGGNSYNEQFF. J is TRBJ2-1 and V is TRBV2; no clear D. The germline gives CDR1 SNHLY, CDR2 FYNNEI. The V and J ends lost 7 bases and 0 bases respectively, with 13 bases between them. There are 15 residues in the CDR3. Combining the CDR3 with reference TRBV2 and TRBJ2-1 gives the whole variable domain EPEVTQTPSHQVTQMGQEVILRCVPISNHLYFYWYRQILGQKVEFLVSFYNNEISEKSEIFDDQFSVERPDGSNFTLKIRSTKLEDSAMYFCASILGGNSYNEQFFGPGTRLTVL.

This chain uses TRBV7-9 with TRBJ2-7; D gene unclear. The CDR3 sequence is 14 residues long. The germline CDR1 and CDR2 sequences are SEHNR and FQNEAQ (reference sequence). Trimming removed 3 bases from V and 2 bases from J, with 11 bases in between. CDR3 nucleotides: TGTGCCAGCAGCTTCGGTCAAACAACCTACGAGCAGTACTTC. Protein: CASSFGQTTYEQYF.

V and J are TRBV29-1 and TRBJ2-7; no clear D gene. The germline gives CDR1 SQVTM, CDR2 ANQGSEA. Trimming pared 5 bases from V and 3 bases from J, leaving 8 bases between. There are 11 residues in the CDR3. The CDR3, as DNA: TGCAGCGTTATTACCCGCTACGAGCAGTACTTC. This gives the protein CSVITRYEQYF.

The rearrangement joins TRBV29-1 to TRBJ2-1, with 11 bases identical to TRBD2. The CDR3 length is 16 residues. The J segment lost 3 bases and the V segment lost 6 bases, leaving 10 bases of the junction unmatched. Germline V gene data show CDR1 as SQVTM and CDR2 as ANQGSEA. The CDR3 spells CSVAGTSGSDYNEQFF. CDR3 sequence (DNA): TGCAGCGTGGCCGGGACTAGCGGTTCCGACTACAATGAGCAGTTCTTC.

There are a few counts of this clonotype. V usage is TRBV7-9 and J usage is TRBJ2-7; 8 positions match TRBD1. The J segment lost 0 bases and the V segment lost 6 bases, leaving 4 bases of the junction unmatched. The germline V gene has CDR1 SEHNR and CDR2 FQNEAQ (reference sequence). There are 14 residues in the CDR3. CDR3 coding DNA: TGTGCCAGCAGTGATCAGGGGGCCTCCTACGAGCAGTACTTC. Translated, it gives CASSDQGASYEQYF.

The V and J genes are TRBV12-3 or TRBV12-4 and TRBJ2-7; no definite D call. The CDR3 is 12 residues long. V gave up 5 bases and J gave up 6 bases, with 11 bases separating them. The CDR3 DNA is TGTGCCAGCAGTCCTCACGTCTTCGAGCAGTACTTC. It translates to CASSPHVFEQYF.

There are a few counts of this clonotype. CDR3 DNA sequence: TGCAGTGGAGGTCCAATAGCCAAAAACATTCAGTACTTC. Translating it yields CSGGPIAKNIQYF. The chain links TRBV20-1 to TRBJ2-4; D unresolved. V dropped 7 bases and J dropped 0 bases, with 10 bases sitting between them. Looked up from germline, CDR1 is DFQATT and CDR2 is SNEGSKA (reference sequence). CDR3 length: 13 residues.

The rearrangement joins TRBV7-9 to TRBJ1-1, with TRBD1 as a possible D gene (6 bases). Germline V gene data show CDR1 as SEHNR and CDR2 as FQNEAQ (reference sequence). The CDR3 is 16 residues long. V was shortened by 4 bases and J by 0 bases, with 15 bases between the two germline ends. The CDR3 protein is CASSSSSDSLNTEAFF. CDR3 DNA sequence: TGTGCCAGCAGCTCCTCCTCGGACAGCTTGAACACTGAAGCTTTCTTT. Full variable domain (missing parts from reference TRBV7-9 and TRBJ1-1): DTGVSQNPRHKITKRGQNVTFRCDPISEHNRLYWYRQTLGQGPEFLTYFQNEAQLEKSRLLSDRFSAERPKGSFSTLEIQRTEQGDSAMYLCASSSSSDSLNTEAFFGQGTRLTVV.

This clonotype was seen more than once but under ten times. This chain links TRBV12-3 or TRBV12-4 with TRBJ1-5; D not resolved. The CDR3 consists of 12 residues. Between the trimmed V and J ends, which lost 4 bases and 12 bases, there was a span of 13 bases. The DNA of the CDR3 is TGTGCCAGCAGTTCCGAAAGGTGGGGCCAGCATTTT. This gives the protein CASSSERWGQHF.

The rearrangement joins TRBV5-6 to TRBJ2-7; D remains ambiguous. The CDR3 is made up of 16 amino acids. The germline CDR1 and CDR2 sequences are SGHDT and YYEEEE. V lost 0 bases to trimming and J lost 1 base, with 14 bases between them. In nucleotides, the CDR3 is TGTGCCAGCAGCTTGGCCAAACTCCCTCCTTCCTACGAGCAGTACTTC. This gives the protein CASSLAKLPPSYEQYF.

The rearrangement joins TRBV24-1 to TRBJ2-3, with unresolved D. CDR1 and CDR2 from the germline V gene are KGHDR and SFDVKD. This CDR3 is built from 15 residues. Trimming pared 3 bases from V and 2 bases from J, leaving 11 bases between. DNA for the CDR3: TGTGCCACCAGTGATGAAGGCGCCTTCACAGATACGCAGTATTTT. Protein: CATSDEGAFTDTQYF.

At least ten counts were recorded for this clonotype. The CDR3 is CSASDLAGGAPDTQYF. The CDR3 nucleotides are TGCAGTGCTAGCGACCTCGCGGGGGGGGCCCCGGATACGCAGTATTTT. The chain employs TRBV20-1 and TRBJ2-3, with TRBD2 matching over 9 bases. The CDR3 consists of 16 residues. Germline assignment: CDR1 DFQATT and CDR2 SNEGSKA (reference sequence). The V and J ends lost 3 bases and 6 bases, in that order; junction bases with no gene match: 13.